Presented here are 26 T cell receptor beta chains from one specimen sequenced in a study of CD8 T cells in ankylosing spondylitis (dated 2017 in TCRdb). Library preparation employed 5' RACE. This sample was sequenced with an Illumina HiSeq 2500. The public reads were reanalyzed by TCRdb: fastp trimming at Q25, MiXCR alignment, in-frame beta chains only. Identical CDR3 protein sequences are pooled into one entry, listed with their most common genes and DNA. This sample comprises more than 30,000 distinct CDR3 sequences, 13% of them detected only once. The ten biggest clones cover around 33% of the sample. The sample taken for sequencing was synovial fluid, either unsorted or a sorted T cell fraction (not recorded which). These TCRs come from a male donor with ankylosing spondylitis.

This clonotype occurred a few times. J is TRBJ2-7 and V is TRBV4-3, with 11 bases aligning to TRBD2. V gave up 1 base and J gave up 1 base; unmatched junction bases: 9. The CDR3 spans 18 residues. CDR1 LGHNA and CDR2 YSLEER come from the germline V gene. The CDR3 region is CASSQAFLGLAVSYEQYF. For the CDR3, the DNA is TGCGCCAGCAGCCAAGCTTTTTTGGGACTAGCGGTTTCCTACGAGCAGTACTTC.

This clonotype came up many times. The chain employs TRBV4-2 and TRBJ2-2, with D unclear. This CDR3 region has 13 residues. V shed 0 bases and J shed 5 bases, with 4 bases lying between them. Germline V gives CDR1 LGHNA, CDR2 YNFKEQ. The DNA for the CDR3 is TGTGCCAGCAGCCAAGAACGAACCGGGGAGCTGTTTTTT. Amino acids: CASSQERTGELFF.

There are many counts of this clonotype. The V call is TRBV20-1, the J call TRBJ2-7, with TRBD2 matching over 7 bases. CDR1 is DFQATT, CDR2 SNEGSKA, per germline (reference sequence). The CDR3 length is 14 residues. Trimming at V came to 3 bases and at J to 1 base, leaving 6 bases not matched to a gene. The DNA for the CDR3 is TGCAGTGCTAGGTCCGGGGGGTCGTCCTACGAGCAGTACTTC. Amino acids: CSARSGGSSYEQYF.

The chain joins TRBV19 to TRBJ1-1, with no clear D. The CDR3 is 14 amino acids. Germline CDR1 LNHDA, CDR2 SQIVND (reference sequence). V dropped 3 bases and J dropped 6 bases, with 14 bases sitting between them. The CDR3 nucleotides read TGTGCCAGTAGTATTTGGACGGCCGGGGCTGAAGCTTTCTTT. Its protein is CASSIWTAGAEAFF.

The rearrangement links TRBV3-1 to TRBJ1-1; D gene uncertain. Germline V gene lookup returns CDR1 LGHDT and CDR2 YNNKEL (reference sequence). The CDR3 length is 14 residues. V lost 3 bases to trimming and J lost 0 bases, with 8 bases between them. In DNA form, the CDR3 reads TGTGCCAGCAGCCACATTAGTCTGAACACTGAAGCTTTCTTT. It specifies CASSHISLNTEAFF. The entire variable domain, with the rest obtained from reference TRBV3-1 and TRBJ1-1, is as follows: DTAVSQTPKYLVTQMGNDKSIKCEQNLGHDTMYWYKQDSKKFLKIMFSYNNKELIINETVPNRFSPKSPDKAHLNLHINSLELGDSAVYFCASSHISLNTEAFFGQGTRLTVV.

This clonotype has more than one count but fewer than ten. This chain links TRBV9 with TRBJ2-3; D unclear. Trimming stripped 4 bases from V and 2 bases from J, with 17 bases between. Germline CDR1 and CDR2: SGDLS and YYNGEE. The CDR3 has 16 residues. The CDR3 region has the DNA TGTGCCAGCAGCCAAAACCGACGGCTGGTCACAGATACGCAGTATTTT. Protein sequence: CASSQNRRLVTDTQYF. The whole variable domain, filled in from reference TRBV9 and TRBJ2-3, reads DSGVTQTPKHLITATGQRVTLRCSPRSGDLSVYWYQQSLDQGLQFLIQYYNGEERAKGNILERFSAQQFPDLHSELNLSSLELGDSALYFCASSQNRRLVTDTQYFGPGTRLTVL.

This clonotype was found a few times. This chain joins TRBV7-8 and TRBJ2-2, with a tentative D call TRBD1 (6 bases). Germline CDR1 reads SGHVS; CDR2 reads FQNEAQ. This CDR3 is 16 amino acids long. V was cut by 2 bases and J by 3 bases, with 13 bases left in between. In DNA, the CDR3 is TGTGCCAGCAGCTTACCCCGACAGGCGTACACCGGGGAGCTGTTTTTT. The encoded protein is CASSLPRQAYTGELFF.

The chain couples TRBV29-1 to TRBJ1-1; TRBD1 agrees at 8 bases. The CDR3 length is 16 residues. Trimming cost V 6 bases and J 0 bases; bases outside gene matches: 12. The germline V gene encodes CDR1 SQVTM and CDR2 ANQGSEA. The CDR3 bases are TGCAGCGTCAAGGACAGGGTGGGGGCTTTGAACACTGAAGCTTTCTTT. This sequence encodes CSVKDRVGALNTEAFF.

This clonotype appeared a few times. The V call is TRBV28, the J call TRBJ2-2, with D tentatively TRBD1 or TRBD2 (6 bases each). Deletions cut 6 bases from V and 6 bases from J, with 11 bases between. The germline V gene has CDR1 MDHEN and CDR2 SYDVKM. This CDR3 is built from 13 residues. The CDR3, as DNA: TGTGCCAGCAGCTCAAGGGGGGCCGGGGAGCTGTTTTTT. It codes for CASSSRGAGELFF.

This clonotype was seen repeatedly, ten times or more. The chain has TRBV30 and TRBJ2-2, with 9 bases matching TRBD1. CDR1 and CDR2 (germline): GTSNPN, SVGIG (reference sequence). CDR3 length equals 15 residues. V was pared by 3 bases and J by 2 bases, with 4 bases of the junction left unmatched. The CDR3, as DNA: TGTGCCTGGAGAAACAGGGGGCGTAACACCGGGGAGCTGTTTTTT. Its translation is CAWRNRGRNTGELFF.

This clonotype was detected ten times or more. V is TRBV27 and J is TRBJ1-4; 7 nucleotides match TRBD1. The J segment lost 7 bases and the V segment lost 1 base, leaving 12 bases of the junction unmatched. Per the germline V gene, CDR1 is MNHEY and CDR2 is SMNVEV (reference sequence). This CDR3 contains 17 residues. CDR3 coding DNA: TGTGCCAGCAGTTTATACCGAGGGACAGAGGAAGGTGAAAAACTGTTTTTT. Protein: CASSLYRGTEEGEKLFF.

This clonotype was detected many times. This chain uses TRBV5-1 with TRBJ2-1; 10 bases align to TRBD2. This CDR3 contains 20 residues. CDR1 is SGHRS and CDR2 is YFSETQ in the germline V gene. The V gene end was trimmed by 4 bases and the J gene end by 0 bases; junction bases not matched to a gene: 16. The CDR3 region is CASSRAALAGPQSSYNEQFF. CDR3 DNA sequence: TGCGCCAGCAGCCGAGCGGCACTAGCGGGACCCCAGAGCTCCTACAATGAGCAGTTCTTC. Full variable domain (rest looked up from reference TRBV5-1 and TRBJ2-1): KAGVTQTPRYLIKTRGQQVTLSCSPISGHRSVSWYQQTPGQGLQFLFEYFSETQRNKGNFPGRFSGRQFSNSRSEMNVSTLELGDSALYLCASSRAALAGPQSSYNEQFFGPGTRLTVL.

This clonotype was recorded many times. V is TRBV6-1 and J is TRBJ2-5; the D call may be TRBD1 or TRBD2 (6 bases each). V dropped 6 bases and J dropped 4 bases, with 18 bases sitting between them. CDR3 length equals 15 residues. Per germline, CDR1 MNHNS and CDR2 SASEGT. CDR3 loop: CASSLSGEGGETQYF. Here the CDR3 DNA reads TGTGCCAGCAGCCTCTCTGGCGAGGGGGGAGAGACCCAGTACTTC.

This clonotype has a handful of counts. The rearrangement links TRBV12-3 or TRBV12-4 to TRBJ2-4; D possibly corresponds to TRBD1 (6 bases). V was cut by 4 bases and J by 8 bases, with 12 bases left in between. The CDR3 is made up of 13 amino acids. CDR3 sequence (DNA): TGTGCCAGCAGTTCCAGGGGTTTTGACATTCAGTACTTC. Its translation is CASSSRGFDIQYF.

This rearrangement joins TRBV6-2 or TRBV6-3 to TRBJ1-1; no definite D call. The CDR3 totals 17 residues. Germline V gene lookup returns CDR1 MNHEY and CDR2 SVGEGT. V was clipped by 0 bases and J by 0 bases, with 14 bases between them. The CDR3 sequence: CASSYSGGERMNTEAFF. The CDR3 DNA sequence: TGTGCCAGCAGTTACTCTGGCGGGGAGAGGATGAACACTGAAGCTTTCTTT.

This clonotype was counted between two and nine times. This chain uses TRBV28 with TRBJ2-4; D gene uncertain. CDR1 and CDR2 (germline): MDHEN, SYDVKM. The CDR3 covers 16 residues. V shed 6 bases and J shed 0 bases, with 15 bases lying between them. The CDR3: CASSPAVYVAKNIQYF. The CDR3 nucleotides are TGTGCCAGCAGCCCCGCGGTGTATGTAGCCAAAAACATTCAGTACTTC.

This clonotype was observed a handful of times. This chain connects TRBV7-9 to TRBJ1-2; TRBD1 might be the D (5 bases). The CDR3 loop spans 13 amino acids. V was trimmed by 0 bases and J by 8 bases, leaving 10 bases between them. CDR1 SEHNR and CDR2 FQNEAQ come from the germline V gene (reference sequence). The CDR3 sequence: CASSLAWGKGYTF. The CDR3 DNA sequence: TGTGCCAGCAGCTTAGCATGGGGGAAGGGCTACACCTTC.

This clonotype was found a few times. The chain carries TRBV21-1 and TRBJ2-2; the listed D gene, TRBD2, was not tested against the DNA. TRBV21-1 is listed as a pseudogene. This CDR3 region has 17 residues. The CDR3 region is CASSKAHRGTNTGELFF. In DNA form, the CDR3 reads TGTGCCAGCAGCAAAGCCCACCGAGGGACGAACACCGGGGAGCTGTTTTTT.

The V gene is TRBV9, the J gene TRBJ2-7; D remains ambiguous. V lost 4 bases to trimming and J lost 6 bases, with 14 bases between them. The germline CDR1 and CDR2 sequences are SGDLS and YYNGEE. The CDR3 is 13 residues long. The CDR3 bases are TGTGCCAGCAGCCCGAACCTCCTTACCGAGCAGTACTTC. It encodes CASSPNLLTEQYF.

This clonotype was counted a few times. V usage is TRBV13 and J usage is TRBJ2-7; possible D gene TRBD2, 8 bases. This CDR3 is built from 17 residues. V dropped 5 bases and J dropped 7 bases, with 27 bases sitting between them. CDR1 and CDR2 from the germline V gene are PRHDT and FYEKMQ (reference sequence). CDR3 amino acids: CASSQQPSGRGRREQYF. CDR3 in DNA: TGTGCCAGCAGCCAGCAACCCTCCGGGAGGGGGCGGCGGGAGCAGTACTTC.

The rearrangement joins TRBV6-2 or TRBV6-3 to TRBJ2-5, with TRBD2 as a possible D gene (5 bases). The CDR3 contains 16 residues. V was cut by 5 bases and J by 1 base, with 17 bases left in between. The germline gives CDR1 MNHEY, CDR2 SVGEGT. CDR3 protein: CASSRSRSGTQETQYF. For the CDR3, the DNA is TGTGCCAGCAGTCGGTCGAGGAGCGGCACCCAAGAGACCCAGTACTTC.

The chain couples TRBV10-3 to TRBJ2-7; D uncertain. Trimming shortened V by 2 bases and J by 3 bases, and 8 bases separated the two germline ends. The CDR3 spans 13 residues. Looked up from germline, CDR1 is ENHRY and CDR2 is SYGVKD. CDR3 coding DNA: TGTGCCATCAGTGAGCGTTATAACTACGAGCAGTACTTC. This sequence encodes CAISERYNYEQYF.

In this sample, this clonotype turned up many times. This chain connects TRBV7-8 to TRBJ2-7; D remains unclear. V was cut by 1 base and J by 3 bases, with 7 bases left in between. Germline V gives CDR1 SGHVS, CDR2 FQNEAQ. The CDR3 contains 13 residues. CDR3 loop: CASSLGRRYEQYF. DNA for the CDR3: TGTGCCAGCAGCTTAGGGCGGCGCTACGAGCAGTACTTC.

This clonotype was observed many times. The rearrangement uses TRBV4-2 and TRBJ2-3, with D perhaps matching TRBD1 (6 bases). The V gene's germline CDR1 is LGHNA and CDR2 YNFKEQ. The germline V and J ends were trimmed by 0 bases and 4 bases, with 17 bases remaining between them. The CDR3 spans 17 residues. In DNA form, the CDR3 reads TGTGCCAGCAGCCAAGAGGGGGCGGGCAACGGGGCAGATACGCAGTATTTT. Encoded protein: CASSQEGAGNGADTQYF.

In its sample, this clonotype was seen many times. The genes are TRBV5-1 and TRBJ1-3; D call uncertain. V was shortened by 4 bases and J by 5 bases, with 7 bases between the two germline ends. Germline V gene sequence: CDR1 SGHRS, CDR2 YFSETQ. This CDR3 spans 12 amino acids. The CDR3 DNA sequence: TGCGCCAGCAGCGCTGACAGAAACACCATATATTTT. Its protein is CASSADRNTIYF.

The V call is TRBV12-3 or TRBV12-4, the J call TRBJ2-3; TRBD2 aligns across 8 bases. This CDR3 comprises 18 residues. V shed 5 bases and J 0 bases; nucleotides not matched to a gene: 13. CDR3 bases: TGTGCCAGCAGTCCTGACGCCCTAGCGGGTTCTAGCACAGATACGCAGTATTTT. It specifies CASSPDALAGSSTDTQYF.